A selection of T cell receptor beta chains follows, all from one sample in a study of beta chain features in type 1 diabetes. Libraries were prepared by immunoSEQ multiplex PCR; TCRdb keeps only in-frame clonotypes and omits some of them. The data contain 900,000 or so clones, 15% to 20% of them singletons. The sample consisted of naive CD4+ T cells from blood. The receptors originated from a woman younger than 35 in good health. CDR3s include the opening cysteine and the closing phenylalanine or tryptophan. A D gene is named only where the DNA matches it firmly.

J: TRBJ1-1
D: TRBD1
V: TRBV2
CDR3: CASRRTGLGTEAFF

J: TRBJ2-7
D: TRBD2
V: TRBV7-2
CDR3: CASGKGTSGYEQYF

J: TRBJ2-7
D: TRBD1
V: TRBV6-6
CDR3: CASRTGGVAYEQYF

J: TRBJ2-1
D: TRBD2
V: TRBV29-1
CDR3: CSVRREGLSDFF

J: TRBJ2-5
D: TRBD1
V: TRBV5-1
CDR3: CASSFPRGTDQETQYF

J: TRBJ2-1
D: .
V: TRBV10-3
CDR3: CAISWDNEQFF

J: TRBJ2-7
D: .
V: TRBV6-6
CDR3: CASSSSGQPSYEQYF

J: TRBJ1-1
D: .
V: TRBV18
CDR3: CASSPTGIRTEAFF

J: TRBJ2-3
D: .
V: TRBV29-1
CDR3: CSRSTGSSTDTQYF

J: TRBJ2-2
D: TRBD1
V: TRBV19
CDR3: CASSTRGQLNTGELFF

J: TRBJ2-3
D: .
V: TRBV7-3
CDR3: CASSQGHRTDTQYF

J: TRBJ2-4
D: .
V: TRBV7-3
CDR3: CASSLGLAKNIQYF

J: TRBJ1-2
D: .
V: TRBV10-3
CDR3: CAISESGNSGYTF

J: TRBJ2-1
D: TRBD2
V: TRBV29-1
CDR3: CSTTSGNYEQFF

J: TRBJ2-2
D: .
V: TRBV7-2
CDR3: CASSGRDFGELFF

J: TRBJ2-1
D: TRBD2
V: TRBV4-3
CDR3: CASSQVASGRNEQFF

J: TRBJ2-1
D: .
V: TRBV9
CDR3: CASSADHYNEQFF

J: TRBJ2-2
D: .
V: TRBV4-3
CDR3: CASSQGYSYTGELFF

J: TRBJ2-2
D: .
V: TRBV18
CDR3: CASSPPRETGNTGELFF

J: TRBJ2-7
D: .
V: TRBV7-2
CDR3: CASGSGDTRFF

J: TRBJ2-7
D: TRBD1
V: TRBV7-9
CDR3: CASSLGQGAYEQYF

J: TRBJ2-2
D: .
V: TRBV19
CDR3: CASRQDRLTGELFF

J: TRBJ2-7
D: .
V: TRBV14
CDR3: CASSQATGYSYEQYF

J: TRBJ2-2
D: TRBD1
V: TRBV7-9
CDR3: CATGQALNTGELFF

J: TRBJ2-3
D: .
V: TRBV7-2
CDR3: CASSLIPHAGTDTQYF

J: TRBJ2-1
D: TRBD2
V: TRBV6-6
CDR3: CASSYAGTTNEQFF

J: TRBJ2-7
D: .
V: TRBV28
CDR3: CASSGREQYF

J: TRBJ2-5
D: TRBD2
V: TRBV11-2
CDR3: CASRTSGSIGTQYF

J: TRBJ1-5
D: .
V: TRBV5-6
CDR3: CASSFQNQPQHF

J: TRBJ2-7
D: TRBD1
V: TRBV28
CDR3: CASSVRQGGNEQYF

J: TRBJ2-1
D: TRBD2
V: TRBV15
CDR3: CATSRDSSSGRASQFF

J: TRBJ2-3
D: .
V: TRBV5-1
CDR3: CASRLGPRTDTQYF

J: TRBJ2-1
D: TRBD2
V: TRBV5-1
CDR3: CASSFLIAGGPSEQFF

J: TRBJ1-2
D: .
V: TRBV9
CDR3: CASSVNPSEGAGYTF

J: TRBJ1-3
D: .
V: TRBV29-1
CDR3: CSAETSSGNTIYF

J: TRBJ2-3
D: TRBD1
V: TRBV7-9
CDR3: CASSLGQGATDTQYF

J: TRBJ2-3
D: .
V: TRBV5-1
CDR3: CASSPTMRESTDTQYF

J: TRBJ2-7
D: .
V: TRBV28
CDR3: CASSPPGNEQYF

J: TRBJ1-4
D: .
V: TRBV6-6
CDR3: CASIRQTSTNEKLFF

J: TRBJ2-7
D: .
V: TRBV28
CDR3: CASSFWAEPSYEQYF

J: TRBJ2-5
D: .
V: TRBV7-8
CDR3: CASTMEGLATQYF

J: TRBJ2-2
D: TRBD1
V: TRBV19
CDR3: CASGNSGGTGELFF

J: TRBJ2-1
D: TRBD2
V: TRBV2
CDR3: CASSDSGRDNEQFF

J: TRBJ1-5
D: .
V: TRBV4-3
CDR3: CASSRAEAWGGNQPQHF

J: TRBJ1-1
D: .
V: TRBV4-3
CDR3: CASSQRTDTEAFF

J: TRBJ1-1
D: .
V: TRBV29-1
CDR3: CSVVVNTEAFF

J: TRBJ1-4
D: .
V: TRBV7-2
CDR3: CASSLVFNEKLFF

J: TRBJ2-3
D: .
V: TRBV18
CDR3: CASSPTRLRHTDTQYF

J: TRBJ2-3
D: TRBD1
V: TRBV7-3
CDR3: CASSPNRGLRTDTQYF

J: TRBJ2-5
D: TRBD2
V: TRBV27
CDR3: CASLTWREGRGTQYF

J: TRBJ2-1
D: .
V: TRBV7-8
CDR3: CASSSIWRSTNNEQFF

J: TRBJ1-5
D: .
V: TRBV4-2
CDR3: CASSQEENQPQHF

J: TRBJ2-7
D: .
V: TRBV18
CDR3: CASSPSTVLGEQYF

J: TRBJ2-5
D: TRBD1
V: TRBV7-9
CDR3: CASSTRTGALRETQYF

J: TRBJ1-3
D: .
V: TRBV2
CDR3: CASRGRKSGNTIYF

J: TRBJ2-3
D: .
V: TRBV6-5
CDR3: CASSLGGLGDTQYF

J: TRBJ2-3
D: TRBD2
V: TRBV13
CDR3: CASSLKGLRSGRTDTQYF

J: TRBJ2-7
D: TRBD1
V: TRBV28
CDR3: CASSTAKGGESYEQYF

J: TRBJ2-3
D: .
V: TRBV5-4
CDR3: CASSVPGPYTQYF